This TCR beta chain was obtained from a study of vaccination effects on CD4 cells after COVID-19. Across the study: CD4+ T cells specific for antigen were expanded with viral peptide pools by the ViraFEST assay before sequencing. Study-wide points: Clones arising from infection and from vaccination showed marked clonal contraction late after vaccination. Missing from the study were early post-infection timepoints, and its convalescent patients were few.

Notes on this clone: Its antigen is unknown.

Culturing for ten to eleven days preceded CD4+ T cell isolation. BNT162b2 vaccine or mRNA-1273 vaccine was given to participants in two doses. A half-medium replacement with IL-2 medium was carried out on days 3 and 7. Trimming cost V 0 bases and J 2 bases; bases outside gene matches: 7. CDR3 length: 17 amino acids. CDR1 and CDR2 (germline): LNHNV, YYDKDF (reference sequence). The method was immunoSEQ multiplex PCR; TCRdb's version includes in-frame clones alone and lacks a portion of them. The repertoire has approximately 9,800 clones, 65% to 80% of them found once; the top ten carry approximately 11%.

This TCR was sampled from a human donor who received a COVID-19 vaccine. Sample: CD4+ T cells from PBMCs cultured without peptide, taken after COVID-19 vaccination. This sequence joins TRBV15 and TRBJ2-7; 10 nucleotides agree with TRBD2. The CDR3 DNA is TGTGCCACCAGCAGAGACTTAGCGGGGGGTCTTACCTACGAGCAGTACTTC. This translates into CATSRDLAGGLTYEQYF.